These 13 T cell receptor beta chains share one sample of origin, sequenced in a study of blood T cell repertoires in COVID-19. Here immunoSEQ multiplex PCR was the method, and the copy in TCRdb shows in-frame clones only, minus some. Counted here are roughly 64,000 clones, about 86% occurring once; the ten biggest clones make up roughly 1.2%. The sample taken for sequencing was peripheral blood. These receptors all come from a middle-aged man with acute or convalescent COVID-19.

The chain employs TRBV4-1 and TRBJ2-3, with D maybe TRBD1 (5 bases). Trimming removed 6 bases from V and 11 bases from J, with 18 bases in between. In germline, CDR1 is MGHRA, CDR2 YSYEKL. This CDR3 spans 13 amino acids. CDR3 DNA: TGCGCCAGCAGTCAGCCGACAGCATTGGTGCAGTATTTT. Its protein is CASSQPTALVQYF.

CDR3 sequence reads: CASSDWEMNTEAFF. CDR3 nucleotides: TGTGCCAGCAGTGATTGGGAGATGAACACTGAAGCTTTCTTT. The chain uses TRBV25-1 and TRBJ1-1; D unresolved. CDR1 is MGHDK, CDR2 SYGVNS, per germline. The ends were cut back, 3 bases at V and 0 bases at J, with 8 bases in the middle. This CDR3 spans 14 amino acids.

The rearrangement links TRBV19 to TRBJ1-1; no clear D gene. Germline-derived CDR1 and CDR2 are LNHDA and SQIVND (reference sequence). With 1 base removed from V and 1 base from J, the gap between germline ends came to 4 bases. This CDR3 region has 13 residues. CDR3 region: CASSIVKNTEAFF. In DNA, the CDR3 is TGTGCCAGTAGTATAGTAAAGAACACTGAAGCTTTCTTT.

The rearrangement links TRBV3-1 (or the pseudogene TRBV3-2) to TRBJ2-5; no clear D. Trimming took off 1 base at V and 9 bases at J, with 12 bases between the two ends. In germline, CDR1 is LGHDT, CDR2 YNNKEL (reference sequence). The CDR3 sequence is 13 residues long. The CDR3 protein is CASSQAAGTAQYF. The CDR3 DNA reads as TGTGCCAGCAGCCAAGCGGCCGGCACAGCCCAGTACTTC.

The V gene is TRBV24-1, the J gene TRBJ1-2; 9 nucleotides align to TRBD1. J lost 8 bases, V lost 7 bases, and 4 bases had no gene match. The CDR3 contains 12 residues. CDR1 KGHDR and CDR2 SFDVKD come from the germline V gene. The CDR3 loop is CATSGQGNGYTF. CDR3 DNA sequence: TGTGCCACCAGCGGACAGGGGAACGGCTACACCTTC.

The V and J genes are TRBV30 and TRBJ2-7; 11 bases match TRBD1. J lost 3 bases, V lost 8 bases, and 3 bases had no gene match. The length of the CDR3 is 12 residues. Per the germline V gene, CDR1 is GTSNPN and CDR2 is SVGIG (reference sequence). DNA of the CDR3: TGTGCCCAGGGGACAGGGGGCTACGAGCAGTACTTC. Translated, it gives CAQGTGGYEQYF.

The rearrangement joins TRBV6-5 to TRBJ1-1; possibly TRBD1 for D (5 bases). The V end was cut by 6 bases, the J end by 1 base, with 9 bases between. CDR1 is MNHEY and CDR2 is SVGAGI in the germline V gene. This CDR3 comprises 13 residues. CDR3 sequence: CASRSGANTEAFF. CDR3 coding DNA: TGTGCCAGCAGAAGCGGGGCGAACACTGAAGCTTTCTTT.

The rearrangement uses TRBV12-3 or TRBV12-4 and TRBJ1-5; D is undetermined. The CDR3 is 13 residues long. Between the trimmed V and J ends, which lost 5 bases and 4 bases, there was a span of 9 bases. The CDR3 bases are TGTGCCAGCAGTCTGCGGTCAAATCAGCCCCAGCATTTT. Amino acid sequence: CASSLRSNQPQHF.

This rearrangement joins TRBV3-1 (or the pseudogene TRBV3-2) to TRBJ1-6, with D hard to call. Deletions cut 2 bases from V and 7 bases from J, with 12 bases between. Germline values: CDR1 LGHDT, CDR2 YNNKEL (reference sequence). CDR3 length equals 15 residues. The CDR3 sequence is CASSQNRGGNSPLHF. The CDR3 DNA follows: TGTGCCAGCAGCCAAAATAGAGGTGGAAATTCACCCCTCCACTTT.

The V call is TRBV7-2, the J call TRBJ1-2, with D tentatively TRBD1 (5 bases). The CDR3 loop spans 15 amino acids. CDR1 is SGHTA and CDR2 is FQGNSA in the germline V gene. V gave up 0 bases and J gave up 1 base, with 9 bases separating them. In DNA form, the CDR3 reads TGTGCCAGCAGCTTAGCCCCTCAGGGTAACTATGGCTACACCTTC. Amino acid sequence: CASSLAPQGNYGYTF.

This rearrangement joins TRBV5-6 to TRBJ2-3, with D hard to call. The germline CDR1 and CDR2 sequences are SGHDT and YYEEEE. The V and J ends lost 2 bases and 0 bases respectively, with 13 bases between them. CDR3 length equals 16 residues. Here the CDR3 reads CASSFSYGGSTDTQYF. CDR3 in DNA: TGTGCCAGCAGCTTTAGTTACGGCGGTAGCACAGATACGCAGTATTTT.

This clone was counted between two and nine times. The CDR3 sequence: CAWSGAVRDRHPDEQYF. In nucleotides, the CDR3 is TGTGCCTGGAGTGGGGCGGTGCGGGACAGGCACCCTGACGAGCAGTACTTC. V gene TRBV30 combines with J gene TRBJ2-7, with TRBD1 matching over 8 bases. Germline V gives CDR1 GTSNPN, CDR2 SVGIG (reference sequence). The trim removed 1 base at V and 5 bases at J, leaving 16 bases unmatched. The CDR3 contains 17 residues.

V gene TRBV2 combines with J gene TRBJ1-3, with 7 bases that match TRBD1. Trimming cost V 6 bases and J 1 base; bases outside gene matches: 6. This CDR3 is built from 15 residues. CDR1 and CDR2 (germline): SNHLY, FYNNEI. The CDR3 region has the DNA TGTGCCAGCAGCATACAGGGGAATTCTGGAAACACCATATATTTT. Protein sequence: CASSIQGNSGNTIYF.